Sequencing of this T cell receptor (beta chain) was carried out in a study of patients and donors after allogeneic stem cell transplantation. Each CDR3 protein is one row after TCRdb ran MiXCR on the RT-PCR reads. The sample contains roughly 940,000 distinct CDR3 sequences, under 20% of which appear only once. Trimming took 6 bases from V and 0 from J, leaving 20 bases between them. This CDR3 region has 16 residues. CDR1 and CDR2 from the germline V gene are DFQATT and SNEGSKA (reference sequence). The gene calls are TRBV20-1 and TRBJ1-1; no definite D call. What was sequenced was blood, either unsorted or a sorted T cell fraction (not recorded which). The receptor comes from a human donor who was either an allogeneic HSCT recipient or a stem cell or donor lymphocyte infusion donor (not recorded which). It is not recorded whose cells these are; they may come from a transplant donor. This CDR3 is CSAARGTVEMNTEAFF. The CDR3 bases are TGCAGTGCGGCGAGAGGTACGGTGGAGATGAACACTGAAGCTTTCTTT.